This record covers a single TCR beta chain. These data belong to a study of blood T cell repertoires in COVID-19. Overall study context: Sites across the United States, Italy and Spain contributed samples from acute and convalescent COVID-19.

In the authors' methods: Reference gene primer amplification gave nucleated cell count estimates. TCRdb's table, derived via immunoSEQ multiplex PCR, lists solely in-frame clones and lacks some. The DNA gave D and trimming, while V, J and clone size come from that table. The data show 90,000 to 120,000 clones, 65% to 90% seen once. The receptor was derived from a man aged 55-75 years with acute or convalescent COVID-19. Sequenced: peripheral blood.

This CDR3 is CASSHYSGGNYNEQFF. In DNA form, the CDR3 reads TGTGCCAGCAGCCATTATAGCGGGGGGAATTACAATGAGCAGTTCTTC. This rearrangement joins TRBV14 to TRBJ2-1, with 10 bases fitting TRBD2. Germline assignment: CDR1 SGHDN and CDR2 FVKESK. The CDR3 is made up of 16 amino acids. With 3 bases clipped from V and 4 bases from J, the junction kept 6 bases outside the gene matches.